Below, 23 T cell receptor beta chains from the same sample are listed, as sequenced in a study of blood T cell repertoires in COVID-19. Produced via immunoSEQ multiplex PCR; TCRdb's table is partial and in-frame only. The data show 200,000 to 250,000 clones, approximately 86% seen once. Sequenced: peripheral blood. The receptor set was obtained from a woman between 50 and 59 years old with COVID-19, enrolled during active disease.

CDR3 coding DNA: TGTGCCATCAGTCACAGGGGTATATCTGAAGCTTTCTTT. It translates to CAISHRGISEAFF. The chain recombines TRBV10-3 with TRBJ1-1, with TRBD1 identical over 7 bases. CDR3 length: 13 amino acids. Looked up from germline, CDR1 is ENHRY and CDR2 is SYGVKD. Trimming took 5 bases from V and 6 from J; bases not matched to a gene: 6.

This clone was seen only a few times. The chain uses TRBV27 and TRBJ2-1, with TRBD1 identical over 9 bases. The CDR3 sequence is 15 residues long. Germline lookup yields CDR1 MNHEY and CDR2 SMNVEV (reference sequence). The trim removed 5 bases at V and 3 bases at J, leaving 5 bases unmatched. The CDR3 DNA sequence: TGTGCCAGCAGTACGAACAGGGGGCTCTACAATGAGCAGTTCTTC. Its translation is CASSTNRGLYNEQFF.

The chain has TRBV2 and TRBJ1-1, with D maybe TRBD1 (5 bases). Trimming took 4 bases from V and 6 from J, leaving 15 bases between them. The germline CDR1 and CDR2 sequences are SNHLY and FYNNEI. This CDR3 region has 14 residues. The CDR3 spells CASSGPGEGAEAFF. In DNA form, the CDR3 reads TGTGCCAGCAGTGGGCCGGGGGAAGGGGCTGAAGCTTTCTTT.

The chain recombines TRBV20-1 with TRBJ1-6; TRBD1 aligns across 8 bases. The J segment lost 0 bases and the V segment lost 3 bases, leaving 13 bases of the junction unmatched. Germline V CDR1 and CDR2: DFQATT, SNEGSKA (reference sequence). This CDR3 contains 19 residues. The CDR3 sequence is CSASGTDRALVSYNSPLHF. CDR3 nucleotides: TGCAGTGCTAGTGGTACGGACAGGGCGCTGGTCTCCTATAATTCACCCCTCCACTTT.

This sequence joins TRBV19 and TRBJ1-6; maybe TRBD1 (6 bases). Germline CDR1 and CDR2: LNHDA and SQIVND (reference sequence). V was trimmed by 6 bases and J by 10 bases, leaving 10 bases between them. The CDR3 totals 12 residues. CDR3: CASRDSFSPLHF. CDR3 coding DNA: TGTGCCAGTAGGGACAGTTTCTCACCCCTCCACTTT. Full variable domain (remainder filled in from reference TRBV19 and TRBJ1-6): DGGITQSPKYLFRKEGQNVTLSCEQNLNHDAMYWYRQDPGQGLRLIYYSQIVNDFQKGDIAEGYSVSREKKESFPLTVTSAQKNPTAFYLCASRDSFSPLHFGNGTRLTVT.

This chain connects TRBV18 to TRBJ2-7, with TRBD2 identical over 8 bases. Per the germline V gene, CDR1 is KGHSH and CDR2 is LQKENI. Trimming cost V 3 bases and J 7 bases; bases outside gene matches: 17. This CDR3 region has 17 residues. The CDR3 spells CASSPDIVSGGRGEQYV. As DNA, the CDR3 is TGTGCCAGCTCACCCGATATTGTGAGCGGGGGAAGAGGGGAGCAGTACGTC.

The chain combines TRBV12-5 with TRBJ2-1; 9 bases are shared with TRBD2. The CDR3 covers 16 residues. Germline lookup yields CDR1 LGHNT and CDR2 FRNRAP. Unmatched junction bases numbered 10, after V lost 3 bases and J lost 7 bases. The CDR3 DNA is TGTGCTAGTGGTTTAGCGGGGGGCGTGATTTTGAATGAGCAGTTCTTC. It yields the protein CASGLAGGVILNEQFF.

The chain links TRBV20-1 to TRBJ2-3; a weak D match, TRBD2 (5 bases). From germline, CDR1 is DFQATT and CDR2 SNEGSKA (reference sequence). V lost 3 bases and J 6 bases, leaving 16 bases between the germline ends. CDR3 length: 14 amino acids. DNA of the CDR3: TGCAGTGCTAGTGGCTTAGGGAGTTTGGATACGCAGTATTTT. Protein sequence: CSASGLGSLDTQYF.

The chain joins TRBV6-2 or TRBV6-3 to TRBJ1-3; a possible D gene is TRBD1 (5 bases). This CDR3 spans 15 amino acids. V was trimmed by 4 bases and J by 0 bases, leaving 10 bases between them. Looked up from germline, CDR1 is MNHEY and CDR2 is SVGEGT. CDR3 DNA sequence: TGTGCCAGCAGTTCTCCAGGGTTCTCTGGAAACACCATATATTTT. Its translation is CASSSPGFSGNTIYF.

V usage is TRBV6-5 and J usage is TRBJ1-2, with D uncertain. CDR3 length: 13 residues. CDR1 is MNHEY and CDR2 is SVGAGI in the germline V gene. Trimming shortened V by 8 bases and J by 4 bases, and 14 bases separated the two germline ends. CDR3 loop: CASAPGVLYGYTF. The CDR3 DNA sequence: TGTGCCAGCGCCCCCGGGGTTCTCTATGGCTACACCTTC.

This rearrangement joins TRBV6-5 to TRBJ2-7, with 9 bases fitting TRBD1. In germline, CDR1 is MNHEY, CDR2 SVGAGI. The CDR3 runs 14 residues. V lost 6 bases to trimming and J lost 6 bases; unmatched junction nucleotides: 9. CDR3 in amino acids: CASRGQGSESEQYF. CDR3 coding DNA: TGTGCCAGCAGGGGACAGGGATCCGAGAGCGAGCAGTACTTC.

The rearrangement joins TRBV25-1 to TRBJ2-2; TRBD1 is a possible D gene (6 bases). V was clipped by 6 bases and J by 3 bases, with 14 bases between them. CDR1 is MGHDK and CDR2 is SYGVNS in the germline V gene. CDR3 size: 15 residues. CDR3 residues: CASRGRDTYTGELFF. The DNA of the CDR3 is TGTGCCAGCAGAGGCCGGGACACTTACACCGGGGAGCTGTTTTTT.

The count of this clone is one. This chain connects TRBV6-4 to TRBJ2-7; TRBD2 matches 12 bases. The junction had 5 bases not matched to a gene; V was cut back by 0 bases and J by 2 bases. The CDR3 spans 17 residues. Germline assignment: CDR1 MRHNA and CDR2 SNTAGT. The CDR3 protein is CASSDSASSGGAYEQYV. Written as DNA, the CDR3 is TGTGCCAGCAGTGACTCGGCCTCTAGCGGGGGGGCCTACGAGCAGTACGTC.

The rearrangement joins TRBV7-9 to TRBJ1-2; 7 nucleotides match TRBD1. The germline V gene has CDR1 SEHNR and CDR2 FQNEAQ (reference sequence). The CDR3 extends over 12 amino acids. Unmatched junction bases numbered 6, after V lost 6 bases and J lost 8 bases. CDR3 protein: CASRKGAGGYTF. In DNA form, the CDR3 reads TGTGCCAGCAGAAAGGGGGCGGGAGGCTACACCTTC.

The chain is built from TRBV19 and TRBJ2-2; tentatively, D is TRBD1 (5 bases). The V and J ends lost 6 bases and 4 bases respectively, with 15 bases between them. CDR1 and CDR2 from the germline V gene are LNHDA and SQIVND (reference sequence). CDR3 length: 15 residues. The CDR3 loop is CASREGHTTTGELFF. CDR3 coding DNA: TGTGCCAGTAGGGAAGGACACACTACCACCGGGGAGCTGTTTTTT. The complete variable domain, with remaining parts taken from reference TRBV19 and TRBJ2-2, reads DGGITQSPKYLFRKEGQNVTLSCEQNLNHDAMYWYRQDPGQGLRLIYYSQIVNDFQKGDIAEGYSVSREKKESFPLTVTSAQKNPTAFYLCASREGHTTTGELFFGEGSRLTVL.

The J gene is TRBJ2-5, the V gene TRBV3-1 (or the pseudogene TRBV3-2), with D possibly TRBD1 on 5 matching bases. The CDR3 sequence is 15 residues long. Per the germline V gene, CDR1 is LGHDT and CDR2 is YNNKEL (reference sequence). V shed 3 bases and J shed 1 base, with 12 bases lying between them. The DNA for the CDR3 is TGTGCCAGCAGCCAGGGTCTAAGGGGCCAAGAGACCCAGTACTTC. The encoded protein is CASSQGLRGQETQYF.

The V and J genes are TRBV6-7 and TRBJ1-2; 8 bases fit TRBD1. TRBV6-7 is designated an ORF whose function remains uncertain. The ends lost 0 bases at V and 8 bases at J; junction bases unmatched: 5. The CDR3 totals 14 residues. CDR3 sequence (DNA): TGTGCCAGCAGTTACTCAGGACAGGGTCGGGGCTACACCTTC. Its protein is CASSYSGQGRGYTF.

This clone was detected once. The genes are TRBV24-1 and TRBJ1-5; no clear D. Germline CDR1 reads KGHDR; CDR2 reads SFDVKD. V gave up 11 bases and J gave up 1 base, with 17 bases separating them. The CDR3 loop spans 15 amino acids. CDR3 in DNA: TGTGCCATGAGACGGCCCGGCGGGAGCAATCAGCCCCAGCATTTT. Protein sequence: CAMRRPGGSNQPQHF.

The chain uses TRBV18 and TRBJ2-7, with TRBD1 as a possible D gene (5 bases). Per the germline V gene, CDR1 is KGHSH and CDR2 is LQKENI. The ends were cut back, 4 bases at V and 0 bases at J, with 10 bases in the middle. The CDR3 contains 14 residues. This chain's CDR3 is CASSQDMDSYEQYF. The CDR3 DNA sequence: TGTGCCAGCTCACAGGACATGGACTCCTACGAGCAGTACTTC.

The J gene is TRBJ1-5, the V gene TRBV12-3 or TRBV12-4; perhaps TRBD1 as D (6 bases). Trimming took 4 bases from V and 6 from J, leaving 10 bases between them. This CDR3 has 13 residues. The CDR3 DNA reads TGTGCCAGCAGTTACAGGGTCCGTCAGCCCCAGCATTTT. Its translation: CASSYRVRQPQHF.

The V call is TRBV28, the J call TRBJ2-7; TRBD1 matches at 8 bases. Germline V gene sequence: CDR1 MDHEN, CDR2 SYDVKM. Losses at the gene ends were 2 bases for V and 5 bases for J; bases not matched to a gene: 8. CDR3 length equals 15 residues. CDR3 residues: CASSLAGTGINEQYF. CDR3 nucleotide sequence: TGTGCCAGCAGTTTAGCCGGGACAGGTATTAACGAGCAGTACTTC.

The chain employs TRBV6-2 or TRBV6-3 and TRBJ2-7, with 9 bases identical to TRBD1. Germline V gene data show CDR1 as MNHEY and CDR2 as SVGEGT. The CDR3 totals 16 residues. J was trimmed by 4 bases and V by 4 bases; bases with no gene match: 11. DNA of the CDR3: TGTGCCAGCAGTTCCTTAATGACAGGGGGGAGATACGAGCAGTACTTC. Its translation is CASSSLMTGGRYEQYF.

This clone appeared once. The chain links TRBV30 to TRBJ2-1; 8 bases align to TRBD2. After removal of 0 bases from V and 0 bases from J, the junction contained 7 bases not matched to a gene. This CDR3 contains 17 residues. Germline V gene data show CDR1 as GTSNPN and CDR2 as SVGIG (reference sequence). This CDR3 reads CAWSVREGSLSYNEQFF. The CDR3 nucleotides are TGTGCCTGGAGTGTACGGGAGGGTAGCCTCTCCTACAATGAGCAGTTCTTC.